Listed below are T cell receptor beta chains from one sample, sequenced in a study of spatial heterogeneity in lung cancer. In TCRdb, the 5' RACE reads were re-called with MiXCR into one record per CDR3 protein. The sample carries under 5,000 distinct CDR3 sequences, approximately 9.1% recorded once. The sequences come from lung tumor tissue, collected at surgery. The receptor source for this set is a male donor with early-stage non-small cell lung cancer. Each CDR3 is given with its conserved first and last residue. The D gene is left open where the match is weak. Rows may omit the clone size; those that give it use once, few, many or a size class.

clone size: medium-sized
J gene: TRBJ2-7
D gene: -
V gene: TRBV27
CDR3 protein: CASSQTGWEQYF
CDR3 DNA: TGTGCCAGCAGCCAAACAGGGTGGGAGCAGTACTTC

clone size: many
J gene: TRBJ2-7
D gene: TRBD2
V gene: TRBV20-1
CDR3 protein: CSASPGRVGHYEQYF
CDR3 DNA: TGCAGTGCTAGCCCCGGGAGGGTGGGACACTACGAGCAGTACTTC

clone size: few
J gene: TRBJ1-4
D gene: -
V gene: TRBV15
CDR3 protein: CATSTEGATNEKLFF
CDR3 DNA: TGTGCCACCAGCACGGAGGGAGCAACTAATGAAAAACTGTTTTTT

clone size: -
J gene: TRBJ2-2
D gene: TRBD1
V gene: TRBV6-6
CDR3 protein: CASSRGQGDNTGELFF
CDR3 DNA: TGTGCCAGCAGCCGAGGACAGGGGGATAACACCGGGGAGCTGTTTTTT

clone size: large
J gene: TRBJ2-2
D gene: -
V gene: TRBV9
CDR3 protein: CASSGSRETGELFF
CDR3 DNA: TGTGCCAGCAGCGGATCCCGGGAAACCGGGGAGCTGTTTTTT

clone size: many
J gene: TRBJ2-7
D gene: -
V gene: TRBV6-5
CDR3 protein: CASSYDGKLYEQYF
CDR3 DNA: TGTGCCAGCAGTTACGATGGGAAGCTCTACGAGCAGTACTTC

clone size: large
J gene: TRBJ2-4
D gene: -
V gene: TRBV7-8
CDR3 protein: CASSSNRGGNIQYF
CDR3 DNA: TGTGCCAGCAGCTCGAACAGGGGGGGAAACATTCAGTACTTC

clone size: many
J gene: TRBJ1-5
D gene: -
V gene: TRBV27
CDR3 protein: CASSFGGQPQHF
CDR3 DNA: TGTGCCAGCAGTTTCGGGGGGCAGCCCCAGCATTTT

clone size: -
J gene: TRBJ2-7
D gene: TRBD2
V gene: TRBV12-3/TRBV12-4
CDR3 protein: CASSTSGRGEQYF
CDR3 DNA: TGTGCCAGCAGTACTAGCGGGAGAGGCGAGCAGTACTTC

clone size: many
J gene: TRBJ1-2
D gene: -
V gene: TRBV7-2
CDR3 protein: CASSLNGPYGYTF
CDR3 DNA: TGTGCCAGCAGCTTAAACGGCCCCTATGGCTACACCTTC

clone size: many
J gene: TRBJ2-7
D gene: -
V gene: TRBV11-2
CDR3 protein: CASSLDARSYEQYF
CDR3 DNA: TGTGCCAGCAGCTTGGACGCAAGATCCTACGAGCAGTACTTC

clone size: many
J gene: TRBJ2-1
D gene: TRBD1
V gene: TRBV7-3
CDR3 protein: CASSLSQGVLGEQFF
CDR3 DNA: TGTGCCAGCAGCTTAAGTCAGGGGGTGCTAGGTGAGCAGTTCTTC

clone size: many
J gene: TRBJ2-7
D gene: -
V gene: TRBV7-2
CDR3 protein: CASSLTGTFYEQYF
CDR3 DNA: TGTGCCAGCAGCTTAACAGGTACCTTCTACGAGCAGTACTTC

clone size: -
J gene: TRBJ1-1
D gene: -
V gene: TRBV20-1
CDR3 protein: CSASGNTEAFF
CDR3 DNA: TGCAGTGCTAGCGGGAACACTGAAGCTTTCTTT

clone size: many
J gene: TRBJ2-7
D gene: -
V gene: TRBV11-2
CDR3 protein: CASTRKGGQSSYEQYF
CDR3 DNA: TGTGCCAGCACGAGAAAGGGGGGCCAGAGTTCCTACGAGCAGTACTTC

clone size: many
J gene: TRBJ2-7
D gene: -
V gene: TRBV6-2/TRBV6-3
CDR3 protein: CASSPSPSSYEQYF
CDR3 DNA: TGTGCCAGCAGTCCCTCGCCGAGCTCCTACGAGCAGTACTTC

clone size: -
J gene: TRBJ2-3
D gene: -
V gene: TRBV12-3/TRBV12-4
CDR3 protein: CASRSGHGTQYF
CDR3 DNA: TGTGCCAGCCGATCGGGCCACGGGACGCAGTATTTT

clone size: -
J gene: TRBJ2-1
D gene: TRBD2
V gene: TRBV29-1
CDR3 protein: CSVEHPGGSSAYNEQFF
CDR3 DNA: TGCAGCGTTGAACATCCCGGCGGGAGCTCAGCCTACAATGAGCAGTTCTTC

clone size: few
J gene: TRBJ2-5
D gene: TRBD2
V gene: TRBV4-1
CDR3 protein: CASSQGFAGGAETQYF
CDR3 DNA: TGCGCCAGCAGCCAAGGGTTTGCGGGGGGGGCGGAGACCCAGTACTTC

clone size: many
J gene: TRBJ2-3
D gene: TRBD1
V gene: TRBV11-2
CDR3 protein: CASSSRQGDSTDTQYF
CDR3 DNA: TGTGCCAGCAGCTCCCGACAGGGTGATAGCACAGATACGCAGTATTTT

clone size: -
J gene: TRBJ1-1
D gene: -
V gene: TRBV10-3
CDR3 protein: CAISGRQDTEAFF
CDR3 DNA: TGTGCCATCAGTGGGAGGCAGGACACTGAAGCTTTCTTT

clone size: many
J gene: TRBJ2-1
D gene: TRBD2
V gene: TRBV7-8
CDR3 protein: CASSLGLAGGSSYNEQFF
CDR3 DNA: TGTGCCAGCAGCTTAGGACTAGCGGGAGGTAGCTCCTACAATGAGCAGTTCTTC

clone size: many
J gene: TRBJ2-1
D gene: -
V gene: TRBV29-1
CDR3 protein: CSVEDQVGESEQFF
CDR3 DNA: TGCAGCGTTGAAGATCAGGTAGGGGAAAGTGAGCAGTTCTTC